This T cell receptor beta chain was observed in a study of blood T cells in healthy people across ages. This CDR3 contains 15 residues. Germline assignment: CDR1 MNHNS and CDR2 SASEGT. V dropped 0 bases and J dropped 3 bases, with 12 bases sitting between them. The authors ran a second PCR of roughly 6 to 11 cycles using a sample-barcoded 5' primer and a J-beta primer mix. TCRdb processed the 5' RACE reads anew with MiXCR; each CDR3 protein has one entry. The sample yields roughly 800,000 distinct CDR3 sequences, over 45% seen once. This clonotype was counted once. V is TRBV6-1 and J is TRBJ2-7, with D unclear. The TCR originated in a man aged 30-40 years in good health. Material for sequencing was blood. CDR3 protein: CASSEAAAAFYEQYF. As DNA, the CDR3 is TGTGCCAGCAGTGAAGCTGCTGCGGCGTTCTACGAGCAGTACTTC.